One sample yielded the 21 T cell receptor beta chains listed below, sequenced in a study of T cells after yellow fever vaccination. TCRdb reprocessed the 5' RACE reads via MiXCR and lists one record per CDR3 protein. The repertoire consists of under 200,000 distinct CDR3 sequences, with around 7.2% occurring once and the leading ten covering 2.5%. Sequenced here: CD4+ T cells sorted from PBMCs, sampled 5 days after the first yellow fever vaccination. The receptors were sampled from a man younger than 35 who received the YFV17D yellow fever vaccine.

This clonotype was observed many times. The chain joins TRBV5-1 to TRBJ2-1, with D unclear. V was cut by 4 bases and J by 4 bases, with 12 bases left in between. The CDR3 runs to 14 residues. Germline CDR1 reads SGHRS; CDR2 reads YFSETQ. The DNA of the CDR3 is TGCGCCAGCAGCCTGGCCCCTCTGTACAATGAGCAGTTCTTC. As protein: CASSLAPLYNEQFF.

This clonotype has at least ten counts. CDR3 DNA sequence: TGCAGTGCTATCGGGGGGGAAGAGACCCAGTACTTC. Translation gives CSAIGGEETQYF. This chain joins TRBV20-1 and TRBJ2-5; 8 nucleotides align to TRBD2. The CDR3 runs 12 residues. Germline values: CDR1 DFQATT, CDR2 SNEGSKA (reference sequence). The junction had 1 base not matched to a gene; V was cut back by 4 bases and J by 3 bases.

The chain joins TRBV5-1 to TRBJ1-2; D remains ambiguous. The CDR3 length is 14 residues. CDR1 is SGHRS, CDR2 YFSETQ, per germline. V was clipped by 1 base and J by 0 bases, with 7 bases between them. The CDR3 region has the DNA TGCGCCAGCAGCTTGCCCAGCCCTAACTATGGCTACACCTTC. It translates to CASSLPSPNYGYTF. Full variable domain (rest looked up from reference TRBV5-1 and TRBJ1-2): KAGVTQTPRYLIKTRGQQVTLSCSPISGHRSVSWYQQTPGQGLQFLFEYFSETQRNKGNFPGRFSGRQFSNSRSEMNVSTLELGDSALYLCASSLPSPNYGYTFGSGTRLTVV.

This clonotype came up many times. The genes are TRBV11-2 and TRBJ1-5; D not resolved. Trimming took 1 base from V and 11 from J, leaving 12 bases between them. The CDR3 is 13 amino acids. Germline CDR1 is SGHAT and CDR2 is FQNNGV. The CDR3 sequence is CASSLGLRRAQHF. The CDR3 DNA reads as TGTGCCAGCAGCTTAGGTTTGAGGAGGGCCCAGCATTTT.

This clonotype occurred a few times. The chain carries TRBV7-2 and TRBJ2-3, with TRBD2 identical over 8 bases. The germline gives CDR1 SGHTA, CDR2 FQGNSA. The length of the CDR3 is 17 residues. After removal of 1 base from V and 6 bases from J, the junction contained 12 bases not matched to a gene. The CDR3 sequence: CASSLGGVGTSWDTQYF. In DNA form, the CDR3 reads TGTGCCAGCAGCTTAGGGGGGGTCGGGACTAGTTGGGATACGCAGTATTTT.

This clonotype was counted at least ten times. The chain recombines TRBV5-4 with TRBJ1-5, with D possibly being TRBD1 (5 bases). Deletions cut 0 bases from V and 7 bases from J, with 14 bases between. Germline V gives CDR1 SGHNT, CDR2 YYREEE (reference sequence). The CDR3 runs 15 residues. CDR3 in DNA: TGTGCCAGCAGCTTGGGGGGCGGGAAAGGCCAGCCCCAGCATTTT. Its protein is CASSLGGGKGQPQHF.

As regards this clonotype: It may be a read error: a sequence one base away is much more abundant. The rearrangement uses TRBV4-3 and TRBJ2-1, with D perhaps matching TRBD1 or TRBD2 (5 bases each). Germline values: CDR1 LGHNA, CDR2 YSLEER. CDR3 length: 16 residues. The CDR3 DNA sequence: TGCGCCAGCATCCAAGACCCCGGGGCCTCCTACAATGAGCAGTTCTTC. Residues: CASIQDPGASYNEQFF.

Ten or more counts support this clonotype. The V and J genes are TRBV6-1 and TRBJ2-7; D is undetermined. CDR3 length: 12 amino acids. Between the trimmed V and J ends, which lost 2 bases and 1 base, there was a span of 3 bases. The germline gives CDR1 MNHNS, CDR2 SASEGT. CDR3: CASSESSYEQYF. The CDR3, as DNA: TGTGCCAGCAGTGAAAGTTCCTACGAGCAGTACTTC.

This clonotype came up a few times. The rearrangement joins TRBV19 to TRBJ2-6; TRBD1 agrees at 10 bases. V was clipped by 2 bases and J by 0 bases; unmatched bases: 7. From germline, CDR1 is LNHDA and CDR2 SQIVND (reference sequence). The CDR3 consists of 19 residues. In nucleotides, the CDR3 is TGTGCCAGTAGTATACAAGGACAGGGGGTTTTCTCTGGGGCCAACGTCCTGACTTTC. Its protein is CASSIQGQGVFSGANVLTF.

A few counts support this clonotype. The rearrangement uses TRBV18 and TRBJ2-2; D uncertain. The V and J ends lost 6 bases and 0 bases respectively, with 14 bases between them. Germline loops: CDR1 KGHSH, CDR2 LQKENI. This CDR3 is built from 16 residues. The CDR3 nucleotides read TGTGCCAGCTCCCTCCCCCGGGCACCGAACACCGGGGAGCTGTTTTTT. Amino acid sequence: CASSLPRAPNTGELFF. The whole variable domain, remainder taken from reference TRBV18 and TRBJ2-2, is NAGVMQNPRHLVRRRGQEARLRCSPMKGHSHVYWYRQLPEEGLKFMVYLQKENIIDESGMPKERFSAEFPKEGPSILRIQQVVRGDSAAYFCASSLPRAPNTGELFFGEGSRLTVL.

The chain carries TRBV7-2 and TRBJ2-3; D is unclear. Trimming left V 1 base short and J 1 base short, with 9 bases between. Germline CDR1 and CDR2: SGHTA and FQGNSA. This CDR3 region has 15 residues. The chain's CDR3 is CASSLDWQGTDTQYF. DNA of the CDR3: TGTGCCAGCAGCTTAGACTGGCAGGGCACAGATACGCAGTATTTT.

V is TRBV7-3 and J is TRBJ1-2; 7 nucleotides agree with TRBD1. The V and J ends lost 1 base and 4 bases, in that order; junction bases with no gene match: 6. This CDR3 region has 15 residues. Germline V gives CDR1 SGHTA, CDR2 FQGTGA. CDR3 bases: TGTGCCAGCAGCTTAATAGGGGGCGAGGGCTATGGCTACACCTTC. This codes for CASSLIGGEGYGYTF.

This clonotype was seen a few times. This may arise from a read error, as a much more abundant clone is one base away. The chain carries TRBV7-3 and TRBJ2-5; 9 bases match TRBD1. The CDR3 totals 13 residues. V lost 5 bases to trimming and J lost 6 bases; unmatched junction nucleotides: 4. Germline V CDR1 and CDR2: SGHTA, FQGTGA. The CDR3: CASSPGQGKTQYF. In DNA form, the CDR3 reads TGTGCCAGCAGCCCGGGACAGGGAAAGACCCAGTACTTC. Complete variable domain (other parts from reference TRBV7-3 and TRBJ2-5): GAGVSQTPSNKVTEKGKYVELRCDPISGHTALYWYRQSLGQGPEFLIYFQGTGAADDSGLPNDRFFAVRPEGSVSTLKIQRTERGDSAVYLCASSPGQGKTQYFGPGTRLLVL.

This clonotype was seen at least ten times. V usage is TRBV7-8 and J usage is TRBJ1-3; perhaps TRBD1 as D (5 bases). The germline V and J ends were trimmed by 4 bases and 1 base, with 14 bases remaining between them. This CDR3 is built from 16 residues. CDR1 is SGHVS, CDR2 FQNEAQ, per germline. CDR3 amino acids: CASSYGQGFSGNTIYF. The CDR3 coding sequence is TGTGCCAGCAGCTACGGCCAGGGCTTTTCTGGAAACACCATATATTTT.

This clonotype appeared many times. CDR3 nucleotides: TGTGCCATCAGTGAGGTCAATCAGCCCCAGCATTTT. Protein: CAISEVNQPQHF. This rearrangement joins TRBV10-3 to TRBJ1-5; D gene ambiguous. V was shortened by 2 bases and J by 3 bases, with 2 bases between the two germline ends. Per germline, CDR1 ENHRY and CDR2 SYGVKD. The CDR3 loop spans 12 amino acids.

This clonotype was found a few times. V is TRBV7-2 and J is TRBJ2-7, with 7 nucleotides matching TRBD1. CDR1 SGHTA and CDR2 FQGNSA come from the germline V gene. The CDR3 is 16 residues long. Unmatched junction bases numbered 9, after V lost 4 bases and J lost 0 bases. The CDR3 spells CASSSKKGAPSYEQYF. The CDR3 DNA follows: TGTGCCAGCAGCTCCAAGAAGGGGGCCCCCTCCTACGAGCAGTACTTC.

The chain combines TRBV3-1 with TRBJ1-5; D unresolved. The V end was cut by 2 bases, the J end by 7 bases, with 9 bases between. The CDR3 runs 13 residues. Germline V lookup: CDR1 LGHDT, CDR2 YNNKEL (reference sequence). CDR3 region: CASSQQSAQPQHF. Written as DNA, the CDR3 is TGTGCCAGCAGCCAACAGTCCGCACAGCCCCAGCATTTT.

This clonotype was seen many times. The V and J genes are TRBV5-4 and TRBJ2-3; 9 bases fit TRBD2. The V gene's germline CDR1 is SGHNT and CDR2 YYREEE (reference sequence). This CDR3 has 18 amino acids. J lost 4 bases, V lost 1 base, and 13 bases had no gene match. The CDR3 region has the DNA TGTGCCAGCAGCTTGTTGGTTTTAGCGGGGGTAGACTCAGATACGCAGTATTTT. Residues: CASSLLVLAGVDSDTQYF.

The rearrangement uses TRBV10-3 and TRBJ2-4; 7 bases are a match to TRBD1. Trimming cost V 0 bases and J 6 bases; bases outside gene matches: 2. Germline V gene lookup returns CDR1 ENHRY and CDR2 SYGVKD. The CDR3 extends over 14 amino acids. In DNA form, the CDR3 reads TGTGCCATCAGTGAGTCGACAGGGAGAAACATTCAGTACTTC. Translated: CAISESTGRNIQYF.

As regards this clonotype: This may come from a read error, since a much larger clone is one base off. This sequence joins TRBV24-1 and TRBJ2-2; 8 positions agree with TRBD1. With V trimmed by 0 bases and J by 7 bases, 3 bases remained unmatched. The CDR3 has 15 amino acids. Germline V lookup: CDR1 KGHDR, CDR2 SFDVKD. The CDR3 DNA reads as TGTGCCACCAGTGATTTGCACAGGGGGATCGGGGAGCTGTTTTTT. Residues: CATSDLHRGIGELFF.

The rearrangement uses TRBV25-1 and TRBJ2-3; TRBD1 might be the D (6 bases). CDR1 is MGHDK, CDR2 SYGVNS, per germline. V was clipped by 8 bases and J by 0 bases, with 24 bases between them. The CDR3 runs to 18 residues. This chain's CDR3 is CASAEFSRGIPSTDTQYF. The CDR3 region has the DNA TGTGCCAGCGCTGAATTTTCCAGGGGCATACCTAGCACAGATACGCAGTATTTT.